The source of this T cell receptor (beta chain) is a study of beta chain features in type 1 diabetes. Of the isolated RNA, all was reverse transcribed, and so the sequenced material was expressed TCRB transcripts. TCRdb keeps only in-frame clones here, not all; method: immunoSEQ multiplex PCR. The data hold about 130,000 clones, with 9.2% observed a single time. Input material: central memory CD4+ T cells from blood. This receptor was obtained from a young man in good health.

CDR3 sequence (DNA): TGTGCCAGCAGCCAAGATTGGGGGGACGGGGGGGAGACCCAGTACTTC. Translated: CASSQDWGDGGETQYF. This rearrangement joins TRBV4-2 to TRBJ2-5, with 7 nucleotides matching TRBD2. This CDR3 comprises 16 residues. V was clipped by 0 bases and J by 5 bases; unmatched bases: 9. The germline V gene encodes CDR1 LGHNA and CDR2 YNFKEQ.